The rows below give T cell receptor beta chains drawn from one sample of a study of blood T cell repertoires in COVID-19. Here immunoSEQ multiplex PCR was the method, and the copy in TCRdb shows in-frame clones only, minus some. The sample lists about 330,000 clones; more than 70% were seen once. The sequenced sample was peripheral blood. These receptors all stem from a man aged 18-30 years who had recovered from COVID-19. CDR3s include the opening cysteine and the closing phenylalanine or tryptophan.

CDR3 length	V gene	J gene	CDR3 protein
16	TRBV15	TRBJ2-1	CATSRDRGRIYNEQFF
14	TRBV6-5	TRBJ1-2	CASSYGQGTSGYTF
14	TRBV4-3	TRBJ2-2	CASSQVPRAGELFF
15	TRBV7-9	TRBJ2-7	CASSPRVGGSLEQYF
15	TRBV5-1	TRBJ2-3	CASSLGVDSRDTQYF
16	TRBV5-1	TRBJ2-2	CASSSGQGANTGELFF
15	TRBV6-4	TRBJ1-2	CASSDEDSDYCGYTF
13	TRBV18	TRBJ1-5	CASSPHFNQPQHF
17	TRBV18	TRBJ1-2	CASSPLTSGTGGSGYTF
14	TRBV29-1	TRBJ2-3	CSVDRDRESDTQYF
17	TRBV15	TRBJ1-5	CATSDYTQGVGNQPQHF
17	TRBV5-1	TRBJ2-2	CASSHRLAGSNTGELFF
14	TRBV5-1	TRBJ2-1	CASSGTGGYNEQFF
14	TRBV5-4	TRBJ1-1	CASSLGLTNTEAFF
15	TRBV20-1	TRBJ2-7	CSASGLNARGDEQYF
18	TRBV18	TRBJ2-2	CASSPRSGLAANTGELFF
14	TRBV7-8	TRBJ1-5	CASSWEGGNQPQHF
17	TRBV5-1	TRBJ1-1	CASSPRENRVTNTEAFF
16	TRBV5-5	TRBJ1-1	CASSLGQSRASTEAFF
15	TRBV5-5	TRBJ1-5	CASSLDGEDNQPQHF
14	TRBV4-1	TRBJ1-1	CASSPLTSGTEAFF
17	TRBV4-1	TRBJ2-7	CASSLTTSQGAIYEQYF
17	TRBV12-5	TRBJ2-2	CASGPPRDSIGGGELFF
15	TRBV7-9	TRBJ1-4	CASSRPQGRREKLFF
16	TRBV6-5	TRBJ2-5	CASSYTSSGGGETQYF
15	TRBV10-1	TRBJ2-1	CASSDLGTTYNEQFF
16	TRBV10-3	TRBJ1-1	CAISEYIDPGNTEAFF
12	TRBV27	TRBJ1-1	CASSFLQGEAFF
15	TRBV6-5	TRBJ1-1	CASSYSPAGNTEAFF
15	TRBV2	TRBJ1-6	CASSDNRGTHSPLHF
15	TRBV11-1	TRBJ2-3	CASSPPGGMADTQYF
12	TRBV6-7	TRBJ2-7	CASSRTYCEQYF
15	TRBV2	TRBJ2-7	CASSEAPDRFYEQYF
14	TRBV5-1	TRBJ2-7	CASSLRQGADEQYF
15	TRBV18	TRBJ1-6	CASSPFGQENSPLHF
16	TRBV5-4	TRBJ1-4	CASSSGGTQGLVKLFF
14	TRBV5-1	TRBJ2-7	CASSLTREGYEQYF
15	TRBV9	TRBJ1-1	CASSALHLGGSEAFF
15	TRBV19	TRBJ2-1	CASSISAGTYNEQFF
14	TRBV6-5	TRBJ1-5	CASRPMTGGQPQHF
16	TRBV3-1/TRBV3-2	TRBJ2-1	CASSQDGIAGSDEQFF
14	TRBV7-2	TRBJ2-7	CASSARQGSRGQYF
17	TRBV3-1/TRBV3-2	TRBJ2-2	CASSPLGSSGNTGELFF
14	TRBV5-1	TRBJ2-5	CASSPGGGEETQYF
15	TRBV11-2	TRBJ1-1	CASSFVGAGGTEAFF
13	TRBV12-3/TRBV12-4	TRBJ2-1	CASSGTGNNEQFF
14	TRBV27	TRBJ2-5	CASSPGTVEETQYF
17	TRBV5-1	TRBJ1-1	CASSRSTPQGAKTEAFF
16	TRBV25-1	TRBJ2-1	CASSGRTGSSYNEQFF
15	TRBV27	TRBJ1-1	CASSENRGRYTEAFF
15	TRBV5-4	TRBJ2-1	CASRGGRQGYNEQFF
16	TRBV3-1/TRBV3-2	TRBJ2-1	CASSQEREGPYNEQFF
18	TRBV7-8	TRBJ1-2	CASSLVPGQALTMNGYTF